The sequence of this T cell receptor beta chain was determined in a study of CD8 T cells in Susac syndrome (dated 2019 in TCRdb). Study-level background: Whether CD8+ T cell activation and differentiation in Susac syndrome was antigen driven was tested using repertoire sequencing. What the study reported, not specific to this receptor: The TCR sequencing and HLA analysis was acknowledged to have included a relatively small number of individuals.

CDR1 and CDR2 are drawn from the germline V gene (reference sequence): LNHNV, YYDKDF. The CDR3 holds 14 amino acids from the cysteine to the phenylalanine. Here the CDR3 DNA is all that survives: 42 bases in frame from base 1. Between the V and J ends, shortened by 9 bases and 2 bases respectively, the junction contains 15 bases. RNA was extracted using the RNeasy kit, and about 0.5 to 1 microgram was reverse transcribed with random hexamers. The immunoSEQ multiplex PCR assay, which covers 54 Vbeta and 13 Jbeta segments, was used to amplify TCR beta CDR3 regions. To correct PCR amplification bias, a synthetic template baseline was used for both primer optimization and computational correction. The authors processed their data as follows. Reads were annotated to V, D and J genes per IMGT and analyzed with immunoSEQ Analyzer, keeping only productive sequences. To calculate clonality, Shannon entropy was normalized by log2 of the number of productive unique sequences and then subtracted from one. For each patient and control, public and private clones were evaluated among the 100 most prevalent clones. Susac-specific clones were defined as absent from healthy and MS cohorts, some 1,000 published viral clones and other ImmuneACCESS disease sequences. Through fastp at Q25 and MiXCR, TCRdb rebuilt clones from the public reads, retaining in-frame beta chains. A single entry per CDR3 protein holds the most common genes and DNA from its merged rows. TCRdb's processing, not the authors', yielded these V and J calls. Across this sample there are a few hundred thousand distinct CDR3 sequences, with nearly 97% seen only once. The top ten clonotypes cover 0.095% of the sample.

High-throughput TCR beta sequencing profiled peripheral blood CD8+ and CD4+ T cells from healthy donors, Susac syndrome patients and multiple sclerosis patients. The multiple sclerosis controls were treatment-naive patients who had stable or active relapsing-remitting disease and met the revised McDonald criteria. Bulk CD8+ and CD4+ T cells were purified by magnetic negative isolation, while CD8+ TEMRA cells were enriched using FACS. Blood was drawn into EDTA tubes, processed within 24 hours, and PBMCs were isolated by density gradient centrifugation. PBMCs intended for TCR sequencing were cryopreserved in liquid nitrogen and thawed later in a water bath at 37 degrees C. Purity of sorted or isolated CD4+, CD8+ and CD8+ TEMRA cells was at least 90%. With regard to this clonotype: Its antigen remains undetermined. Per-nucleotide qualities are absent, and no much larger clonotype sits a single base away.

Sequences were obtained from CD4+ T cells from PBMCs. The TCR sequence derives from a human donor with multiple sclerosis. In this chain, TRBV15 is recombined with TRBJ2-3; the D call is possibly TRBD1 or TRBD2, each sharing 6 bases. The CDR3 region has the sequence CATTGGDTTDTQYF. The nucleotide sequence is TGTGCCACTACCGGAGGGGACACCACAGATACGCAGTATTTT.